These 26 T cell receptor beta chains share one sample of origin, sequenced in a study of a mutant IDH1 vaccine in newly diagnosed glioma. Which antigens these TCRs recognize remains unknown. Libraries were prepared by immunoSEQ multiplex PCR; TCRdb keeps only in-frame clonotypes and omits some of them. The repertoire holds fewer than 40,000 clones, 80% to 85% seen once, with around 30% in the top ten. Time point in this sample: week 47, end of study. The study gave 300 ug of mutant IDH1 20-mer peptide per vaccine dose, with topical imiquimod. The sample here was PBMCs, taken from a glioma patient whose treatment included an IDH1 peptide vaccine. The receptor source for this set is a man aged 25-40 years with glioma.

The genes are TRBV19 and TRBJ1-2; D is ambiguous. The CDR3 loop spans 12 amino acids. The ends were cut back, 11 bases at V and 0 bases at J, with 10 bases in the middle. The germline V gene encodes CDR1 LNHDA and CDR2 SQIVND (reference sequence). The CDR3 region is CASAGANYGYTF. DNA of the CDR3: TGTGCCTCCGCGGGCGCTAACTATGGCTACACCTTC.

Written as DNA, the CDR3 is TGTGCCACCAGCAGAGAAGACAGGGATACCGGGGAGCTGTTTTTT. It encodes CATSREDRDTGELFF. The chain carries TRBV15 and TRBJ2-2; 7 nucleotides match TRBD1. This CDR3 is 15 amino acids long. Germline trimming cut 0 bases from V and 5 bases from J; bases unmatched to any gene: 3. Germline CDR1 is LNHNV and CDR2 is YYDKDF (reference sequence). Full variable domain (missing parts from reference TRBV15 and TRBJ2-2): DAMVIQNPRYQVTQFGKPVTLSCSQTLNHNVMYWYQQKSSQAPKLLFHYYDKDFNNEADTPDNFQSRRPNTSFCFLDIRSPGLGDTAMYLCATSREDRDTGELFFGEGSRLTVL.

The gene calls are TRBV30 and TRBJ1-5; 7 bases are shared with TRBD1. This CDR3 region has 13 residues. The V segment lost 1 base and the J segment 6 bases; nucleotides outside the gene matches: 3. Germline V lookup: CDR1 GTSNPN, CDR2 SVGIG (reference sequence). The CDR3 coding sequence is TGTGCCTGGAGTGAGACAGGGATTCAGCCCCAGCATTTT. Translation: CAWSETGIQPQHF.

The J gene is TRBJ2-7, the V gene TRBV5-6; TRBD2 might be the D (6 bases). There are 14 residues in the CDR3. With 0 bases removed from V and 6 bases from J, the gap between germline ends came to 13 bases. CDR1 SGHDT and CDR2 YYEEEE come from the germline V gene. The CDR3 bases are TGTGCCAGCAGCTTGGGGGGGGTCCTTGGCGAGCAGTACTTC. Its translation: CASSLGGVLGEQYF.

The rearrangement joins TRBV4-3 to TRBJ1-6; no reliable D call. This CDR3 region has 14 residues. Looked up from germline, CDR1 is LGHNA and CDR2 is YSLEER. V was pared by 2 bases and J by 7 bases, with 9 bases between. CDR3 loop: CASSQWTGNSPLHF. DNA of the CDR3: TGCGCCAGCAGCCAATGGACGGGGAATTCACCCCTCCACTTT.

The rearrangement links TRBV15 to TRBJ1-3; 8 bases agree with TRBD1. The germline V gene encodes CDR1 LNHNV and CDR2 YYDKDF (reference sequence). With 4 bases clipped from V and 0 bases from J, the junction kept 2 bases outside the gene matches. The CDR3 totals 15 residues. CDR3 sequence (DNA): TGTGCCACCAGCAAGGACAGGGTCTCTGGAAACACCATATATTTT. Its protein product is CATSKDRVSGNTIYF.

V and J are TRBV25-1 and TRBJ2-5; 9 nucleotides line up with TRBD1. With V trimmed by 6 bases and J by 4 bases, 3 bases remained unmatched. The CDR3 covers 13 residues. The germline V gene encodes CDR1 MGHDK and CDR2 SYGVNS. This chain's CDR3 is CASSEQGAETQYF. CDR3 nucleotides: TGTGCCAGCAGCGAACAGGGGGCAGAGACCCAGTACTTC.

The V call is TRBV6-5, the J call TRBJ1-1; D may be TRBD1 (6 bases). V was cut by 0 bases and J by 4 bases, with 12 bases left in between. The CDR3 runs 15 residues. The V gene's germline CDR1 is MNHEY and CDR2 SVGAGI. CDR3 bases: TGTGCCAGCAGTTACTCAGTCAGAGGGGGCACTGAAGCTTTCTTT. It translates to CASSYSVRGGTEAFF.

CDR3 nucleotides: TGTGCCAGCAGCTTCCGGGGTGGGGCCAACGTCCTGACTTTC. Encoded protein: CASSFRGGANVLTF. The chain has TRBV5-8 and TRBJ2-6, with D possibly being TRBD2 (5 bases). Trimming removed 2 bases at V and 3 bases at J, with 6 bases between. Germline V lookup: CDR1 SGHTS, CDR2 YDEGEE. The CDR3 covers 14 residues.

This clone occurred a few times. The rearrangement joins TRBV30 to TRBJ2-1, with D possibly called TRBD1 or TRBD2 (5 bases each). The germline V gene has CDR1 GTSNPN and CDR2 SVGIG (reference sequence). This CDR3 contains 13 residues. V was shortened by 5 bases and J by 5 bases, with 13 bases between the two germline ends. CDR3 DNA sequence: TGTGCCTGGGGGCACAGGAGGAACAATGAGCAGTTCTTC. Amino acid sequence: CAWGHRRNNEQFF.

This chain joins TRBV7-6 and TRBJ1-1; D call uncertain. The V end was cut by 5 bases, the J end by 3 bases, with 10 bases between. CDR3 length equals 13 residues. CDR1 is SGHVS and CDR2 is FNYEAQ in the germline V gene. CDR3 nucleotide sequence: TGTGCCAGCAGCGTCAACCGGGACACTGAAGCTTTCTTT. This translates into CASSVNRDTEAFF.

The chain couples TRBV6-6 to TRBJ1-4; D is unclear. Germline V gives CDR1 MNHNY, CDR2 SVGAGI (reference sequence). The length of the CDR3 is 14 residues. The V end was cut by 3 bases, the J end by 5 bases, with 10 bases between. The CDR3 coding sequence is TGTGCCAGCAGTTATGATTCGGGGAATGAAAAACTGTTTTTT. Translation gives CASSYDSGNEKLFF.

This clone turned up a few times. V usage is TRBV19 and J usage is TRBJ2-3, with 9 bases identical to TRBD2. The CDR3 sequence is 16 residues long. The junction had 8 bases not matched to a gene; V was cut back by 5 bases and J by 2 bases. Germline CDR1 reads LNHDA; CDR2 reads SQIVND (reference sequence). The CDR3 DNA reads TGTGCCAGTAGTTATAGCGGGAGTGGTTTCACAGATACGCAGTATTTT. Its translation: CASSYSGSGFTDTQYF.

The DNA for the CDR3 is TGCAGCGTCTCCGGGACTAGCGGGGGGGAATCCGGGGAGCTGTTTTTT. Translating gives CSVSGTSGGESGELFF. The V call is TRBV29-1, the J call TRBJ2-2; 16 bases fit TRBD2. The CDR3 has 16 residues. The ends lost 6 bases at V and 6 bases at J; junction bases unmatched: 7. Looked up from germline, CDR1 is SQVTM and CDR2 is ANQGSEA.

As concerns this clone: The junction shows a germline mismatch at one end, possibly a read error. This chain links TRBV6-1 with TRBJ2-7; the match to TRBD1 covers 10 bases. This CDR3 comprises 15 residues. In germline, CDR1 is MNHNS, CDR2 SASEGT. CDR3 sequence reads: CASREGTGDSYEQYF. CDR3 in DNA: TGTGCCAGCAGGGAAGGGACAGGGGACTCCTACGAGCAGTACTTC.

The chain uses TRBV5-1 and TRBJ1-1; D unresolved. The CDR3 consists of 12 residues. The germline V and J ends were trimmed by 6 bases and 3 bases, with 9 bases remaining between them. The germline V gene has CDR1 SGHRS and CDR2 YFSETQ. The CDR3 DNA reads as TGCGCCAGCATGTTCTCCGACACTGAAGCTTTCTTT. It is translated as CASMFSDTEAFF.

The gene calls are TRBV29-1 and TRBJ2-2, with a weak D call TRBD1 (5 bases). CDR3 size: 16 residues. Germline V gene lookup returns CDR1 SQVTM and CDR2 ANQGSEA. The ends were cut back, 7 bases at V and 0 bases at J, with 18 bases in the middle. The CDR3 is CSAYANQGPNTGELFF. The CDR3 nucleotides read TGCAGCGCCTATGCCAACCAGGGCCCGAACACCGGGGAGCTGTTTTTT.

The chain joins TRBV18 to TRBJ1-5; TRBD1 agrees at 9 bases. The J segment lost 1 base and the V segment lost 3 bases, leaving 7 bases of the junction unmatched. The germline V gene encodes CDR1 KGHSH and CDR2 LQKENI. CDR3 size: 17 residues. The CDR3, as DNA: TGTGCCAGCTCACCCTCCCGGGACAGGGCAAGCAATCAGCCCCAGCATTTT. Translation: CASSPSRDRASNQPQHF.

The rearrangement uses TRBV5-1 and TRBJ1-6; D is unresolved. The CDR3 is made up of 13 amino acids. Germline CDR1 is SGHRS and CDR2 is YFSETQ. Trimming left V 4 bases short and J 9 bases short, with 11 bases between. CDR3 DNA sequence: TGCGCCAGCAGCCTTATATCGCGTTCACCCCTCCACTTT. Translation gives CASSLISRSPLHF.

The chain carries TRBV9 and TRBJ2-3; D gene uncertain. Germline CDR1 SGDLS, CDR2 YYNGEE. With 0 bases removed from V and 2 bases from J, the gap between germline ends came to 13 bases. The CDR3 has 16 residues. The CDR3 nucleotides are TGTGCCAGCAGCGTAGGAGGCAGCCCAGTCACAGATACGCAGTATTTT. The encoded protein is CASSVGGSPVTDTQYF.

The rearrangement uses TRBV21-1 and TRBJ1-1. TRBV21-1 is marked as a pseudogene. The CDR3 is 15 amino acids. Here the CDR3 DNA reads TGTGCCAGCAGCAAAGGTCGGGGGCTGGGCACTGAAGCTTTCTTT. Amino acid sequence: CASSKGRGLGTEAFF.

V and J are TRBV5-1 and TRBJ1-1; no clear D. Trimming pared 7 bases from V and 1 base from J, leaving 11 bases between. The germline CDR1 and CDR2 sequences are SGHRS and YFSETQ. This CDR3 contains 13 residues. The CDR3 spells CASRPTRNTEAFF. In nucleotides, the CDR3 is TGCGCCAGCCGACCTACTCGGAACACTGAAGCTTTCTTT.

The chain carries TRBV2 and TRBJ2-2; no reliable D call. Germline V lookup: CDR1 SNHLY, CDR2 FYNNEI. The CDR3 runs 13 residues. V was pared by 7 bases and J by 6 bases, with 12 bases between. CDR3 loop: CASNAFRAGELFF. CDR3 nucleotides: TGTGCCAGCAATGCTTTTCGGGCCGGGGAGCTGTTTTTT.

CDR3 sequence reads: CASSTTGANTGELFF. CDR3 nucleotides: TGTGCCAGCAGCACCACGGGGGCGAACACCGGGGAGCTGTTTTTT. V is TRBV7-8 and J is TRBJ2-2; D perhaps matches TRBD2 (6 bases). Germline V lookup: CDR1 SGHVS, CDR2 FQNEAQ. The CDR3 totals 15 residues. Trimming took 5 bases from V and 0 from J, leaving 10 bases between them.

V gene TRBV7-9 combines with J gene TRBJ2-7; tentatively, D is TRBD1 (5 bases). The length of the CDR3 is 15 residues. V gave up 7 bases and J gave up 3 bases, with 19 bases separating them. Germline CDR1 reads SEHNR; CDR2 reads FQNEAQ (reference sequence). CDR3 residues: CASISDQGYSYEQYF. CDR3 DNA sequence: TGTGCCAGCATCTCCGACCAGGGCTACAGCTACGAGCAGTACTTC.

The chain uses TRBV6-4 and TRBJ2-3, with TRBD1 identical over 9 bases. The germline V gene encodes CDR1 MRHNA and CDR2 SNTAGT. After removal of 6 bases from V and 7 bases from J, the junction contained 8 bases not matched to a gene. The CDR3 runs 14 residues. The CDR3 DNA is TGTGCCAGCAGCCCCGGGACAGGGAAAAATACGCAGTATTTT. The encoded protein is CASSPGTGKNTQYF.